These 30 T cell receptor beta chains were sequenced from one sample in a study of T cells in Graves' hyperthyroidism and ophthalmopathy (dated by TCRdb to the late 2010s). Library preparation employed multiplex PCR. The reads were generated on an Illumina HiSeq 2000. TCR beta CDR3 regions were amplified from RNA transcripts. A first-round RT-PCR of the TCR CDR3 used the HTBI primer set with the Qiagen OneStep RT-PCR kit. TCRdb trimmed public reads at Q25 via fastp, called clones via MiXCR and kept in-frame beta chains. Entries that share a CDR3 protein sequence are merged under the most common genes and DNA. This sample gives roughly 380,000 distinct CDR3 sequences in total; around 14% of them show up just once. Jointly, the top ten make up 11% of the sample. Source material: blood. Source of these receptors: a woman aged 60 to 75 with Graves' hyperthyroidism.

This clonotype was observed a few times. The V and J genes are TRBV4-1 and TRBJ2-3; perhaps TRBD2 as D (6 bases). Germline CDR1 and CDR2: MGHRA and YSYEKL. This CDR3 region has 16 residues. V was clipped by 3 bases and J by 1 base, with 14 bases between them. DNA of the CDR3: TGCGCCAGCAGCCAGAAACCCCCGGGGGGCACAGATACGCAGTATTTT. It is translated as CASSQKPPGGTDTQYF.

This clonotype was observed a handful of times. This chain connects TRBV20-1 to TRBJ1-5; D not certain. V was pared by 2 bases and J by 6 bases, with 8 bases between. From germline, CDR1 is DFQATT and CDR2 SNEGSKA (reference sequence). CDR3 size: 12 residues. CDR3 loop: CSARPMFQPQHF. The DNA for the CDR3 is TGCAGTGCTAGACCGATGTTTCAGCCCCAGCATTTT.

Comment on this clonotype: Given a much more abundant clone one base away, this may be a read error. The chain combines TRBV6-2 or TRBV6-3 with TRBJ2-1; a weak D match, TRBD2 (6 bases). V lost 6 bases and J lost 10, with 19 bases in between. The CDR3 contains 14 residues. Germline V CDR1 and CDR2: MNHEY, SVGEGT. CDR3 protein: CASRTGTVYYEQFF. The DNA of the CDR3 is TGTGCCAGCAGGACCGGGACTGTTTACTACGAGCAGTTCTTC.

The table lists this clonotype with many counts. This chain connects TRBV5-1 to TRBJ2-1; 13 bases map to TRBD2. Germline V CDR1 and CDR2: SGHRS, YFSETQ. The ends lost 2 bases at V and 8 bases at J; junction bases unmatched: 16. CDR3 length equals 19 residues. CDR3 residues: CASSFGLAGVRGPGDEQFF. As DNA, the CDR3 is TGCGCCAGCAGCTTTGGACTAGCGGGAGTTAGGGGCCCTGGGGATGAGCAGTTCTTC.

The CDR3 protein is CSVEVGDRGVIWDTGELFF. In DNA, the CDR3 is TGCAGCGTTGAAGTTGGGGACAGGGGAGTAATTTGGGACACCGGGGAGCTGTTTTTT. This chain uses TRBV29-1 with TRBJ2-2; 10 bases map to TRBD1. Germline-derived CDR1 and CDR2 are SQVTM and ANQGSEA. This CDR3 spans 19 amino acids. With 1 base clipped from V and 3 bases from J, the junction kept 14 bases outside the gene matches.

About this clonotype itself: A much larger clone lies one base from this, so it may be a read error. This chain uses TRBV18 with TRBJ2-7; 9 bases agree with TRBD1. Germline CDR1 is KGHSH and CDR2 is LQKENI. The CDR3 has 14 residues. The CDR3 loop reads CASPPRTGGNEQYF. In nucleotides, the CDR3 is TGTGCCAGCCCACCGCGAACAGGGGGCAACGAGCAGTACTTC.

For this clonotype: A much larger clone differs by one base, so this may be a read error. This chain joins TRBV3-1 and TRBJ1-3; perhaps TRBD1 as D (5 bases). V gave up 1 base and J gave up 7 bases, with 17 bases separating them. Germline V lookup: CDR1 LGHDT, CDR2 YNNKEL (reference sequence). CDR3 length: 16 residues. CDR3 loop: CASSQGNVGRGNTIYF. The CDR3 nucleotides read TGTGCCAGCAGCCAAGGTAATGTCGGCCGGGGCAACACCATATATTTT.

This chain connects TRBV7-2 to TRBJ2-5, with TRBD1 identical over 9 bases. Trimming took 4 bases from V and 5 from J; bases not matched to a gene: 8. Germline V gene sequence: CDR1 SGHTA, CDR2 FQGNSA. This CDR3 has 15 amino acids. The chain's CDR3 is CASSWAGTGLETQYF. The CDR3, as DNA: TGTGCCAGCAGCTGGGCCGGGACAGGGCTGGAGACCCAGTACTTC.

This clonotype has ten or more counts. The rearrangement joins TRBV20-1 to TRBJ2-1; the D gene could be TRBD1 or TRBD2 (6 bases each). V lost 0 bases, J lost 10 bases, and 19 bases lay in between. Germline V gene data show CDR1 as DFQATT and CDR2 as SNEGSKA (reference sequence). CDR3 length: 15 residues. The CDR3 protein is CSARDGGGAQGEQFF. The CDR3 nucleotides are TGCAGTGCTAGAGATGGGGGCGGGGCGCAAGGGGAGCAGTTCTTC.

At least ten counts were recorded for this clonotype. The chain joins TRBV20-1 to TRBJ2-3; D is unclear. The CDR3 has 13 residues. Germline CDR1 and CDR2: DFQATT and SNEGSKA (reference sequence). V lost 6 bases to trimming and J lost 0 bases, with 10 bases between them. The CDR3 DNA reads TGCAGTGCCTCCGACGTTAGCACAGATACGCAGTATTTT. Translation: CSASDVSTDTQYF.

The DNA for the CDR3 is TGTGCCACCAGTGATCCCCGCCAAGGGAACATTCAGTACTTC. Translating it yields CATSDPRQGNIQYF. The rearrangement uses TRBV24-1 and TRBJ2-4; D ambiguous. Per germline, CDR1 KGHDR and CDR2 SFDVKD. This CDR3 has 14 residues. Between the trimmed V and J ends, which lost 3 bases and 7 bases, there was a span of 12 bases.

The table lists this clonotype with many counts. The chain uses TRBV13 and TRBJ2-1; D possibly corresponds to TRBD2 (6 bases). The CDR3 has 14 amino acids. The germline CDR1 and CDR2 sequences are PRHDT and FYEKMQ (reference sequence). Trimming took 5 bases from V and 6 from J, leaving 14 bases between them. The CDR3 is CASSLERVFNEQFF. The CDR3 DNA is TGTGCCAGCAGCCTCGAGCGGGTGTTCAATGAGCAGTTCTTC.

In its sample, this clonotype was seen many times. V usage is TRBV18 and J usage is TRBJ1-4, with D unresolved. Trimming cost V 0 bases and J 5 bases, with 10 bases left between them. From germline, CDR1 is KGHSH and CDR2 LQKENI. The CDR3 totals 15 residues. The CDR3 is CASSPPGELNEKLFF. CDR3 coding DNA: TGTGCCAGCTCACCACCGGGTGAATTAAATGAAAAACTGTTTTTT.

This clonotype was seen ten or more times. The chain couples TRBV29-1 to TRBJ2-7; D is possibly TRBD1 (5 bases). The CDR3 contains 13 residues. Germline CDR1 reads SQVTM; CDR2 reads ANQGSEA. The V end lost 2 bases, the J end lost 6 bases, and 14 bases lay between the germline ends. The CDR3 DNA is TGCAGCGTTGAAAGGGGCGGCGGAGCCGAGCAGTACTTC. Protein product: CSVERGGGAEQYF.

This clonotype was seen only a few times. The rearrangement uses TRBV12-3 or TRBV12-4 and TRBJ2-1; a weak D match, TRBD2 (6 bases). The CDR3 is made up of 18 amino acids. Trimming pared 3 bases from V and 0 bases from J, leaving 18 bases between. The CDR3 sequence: CASSFLSPGTLSYNEQFF. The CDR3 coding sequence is TGTGCCAGCAGTTTCTTATCACCCGGGACTCTCTCCTACAATGAGCAGTTCTTC.

Here the CDR3 DNA reads TGTGCTAGTGGTTTTGGCGGGATATACAATGAGCAGTTCTTC. This gives the protein CASGFGGIYNEQFF. The genes are TRBV12-5 and TRBJ2-1, with D possibly being TRBD2 (6 bases). Germline CDR1 reads LGHNT; CDR2 reads FRNRAP. Trimming stripped 3 bases from V and 4 bases from J, with 10 bases between. This CDR3 has 14 residues.

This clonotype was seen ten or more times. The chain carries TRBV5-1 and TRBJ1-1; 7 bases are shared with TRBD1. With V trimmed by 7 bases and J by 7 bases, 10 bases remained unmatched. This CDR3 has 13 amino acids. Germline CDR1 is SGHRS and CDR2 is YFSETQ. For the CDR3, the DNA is TGCGCCAGCGGACCAGGGGGTCTGGGTGAAGCTTTCTTT. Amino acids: CASGPGGLGEAFF.

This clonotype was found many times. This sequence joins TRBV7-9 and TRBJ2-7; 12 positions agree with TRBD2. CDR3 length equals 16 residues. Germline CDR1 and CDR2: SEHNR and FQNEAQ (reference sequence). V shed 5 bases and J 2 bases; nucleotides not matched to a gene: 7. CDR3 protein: CASSLTSGSKPYEQYF. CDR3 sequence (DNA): TGTGCCAGCAGCCTGACTAGCGGGAGTAAGCCCTACGAGCAGTACTTC.

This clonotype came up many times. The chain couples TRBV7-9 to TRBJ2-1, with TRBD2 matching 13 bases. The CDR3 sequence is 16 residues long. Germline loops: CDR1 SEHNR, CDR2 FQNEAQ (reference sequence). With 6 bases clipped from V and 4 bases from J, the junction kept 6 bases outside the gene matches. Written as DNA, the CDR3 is TGTGCCAGCAGGAAACTAGCGGGAGGGGAGTACAATGAGCAGTTCTTC. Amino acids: CASRKLAGGEYNEQFF.

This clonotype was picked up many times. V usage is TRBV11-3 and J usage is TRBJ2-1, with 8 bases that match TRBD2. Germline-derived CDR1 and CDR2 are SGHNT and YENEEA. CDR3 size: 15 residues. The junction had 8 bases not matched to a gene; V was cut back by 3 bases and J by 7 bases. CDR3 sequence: CASSFVPGGMNEQFF. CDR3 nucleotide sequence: TGTGCCAGCAGCTTCGTACCGGGAGGGATGAATGAGCAGTTCTTC.

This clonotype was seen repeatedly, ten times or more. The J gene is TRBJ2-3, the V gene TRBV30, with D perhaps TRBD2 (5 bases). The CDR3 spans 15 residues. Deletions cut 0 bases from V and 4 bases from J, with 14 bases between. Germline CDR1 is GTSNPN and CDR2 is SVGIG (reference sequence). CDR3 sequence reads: CAWSVKGATSDTQYF. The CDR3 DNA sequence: TGTGCCTGGAGTGTAAAGGGAGCGACCTCAGATACGCAGTATTTT.

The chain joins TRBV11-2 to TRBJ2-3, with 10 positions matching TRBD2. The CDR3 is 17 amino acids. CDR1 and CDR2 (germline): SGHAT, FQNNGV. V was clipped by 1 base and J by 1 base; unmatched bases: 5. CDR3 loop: CASSLGLAGDRTDTQYF. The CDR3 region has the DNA TGTGCCAGCAGCTTAGGCCTAGCGGGAGATCGCACAGATACGCAGTATTTT.

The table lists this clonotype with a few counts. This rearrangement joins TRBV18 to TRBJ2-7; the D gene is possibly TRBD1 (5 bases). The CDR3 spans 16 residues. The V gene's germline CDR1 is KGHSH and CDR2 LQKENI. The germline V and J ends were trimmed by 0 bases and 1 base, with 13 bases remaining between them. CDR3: CASSPPPTVSSYEQYF. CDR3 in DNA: TGTGCCAGCTCACCACCCCCGACAGTTTCGTCCTACGAGCAGTACTTC.

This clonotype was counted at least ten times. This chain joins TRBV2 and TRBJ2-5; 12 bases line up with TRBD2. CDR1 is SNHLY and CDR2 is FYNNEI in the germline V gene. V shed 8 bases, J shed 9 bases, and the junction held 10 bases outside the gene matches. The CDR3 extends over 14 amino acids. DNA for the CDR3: TGTGCCAGCGGACGGACTAGCGGGACCGGGGCCCAGTACTTC. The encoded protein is CASGRTSGTGAQYF.

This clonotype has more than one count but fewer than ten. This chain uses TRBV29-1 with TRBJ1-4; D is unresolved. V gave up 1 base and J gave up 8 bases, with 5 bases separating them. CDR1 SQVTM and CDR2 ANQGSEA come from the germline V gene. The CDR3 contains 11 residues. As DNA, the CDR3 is TGCAGCGTTGAAGTGTGGGAAAAACTGTTTTTT. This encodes CSVEVWEKLFF.

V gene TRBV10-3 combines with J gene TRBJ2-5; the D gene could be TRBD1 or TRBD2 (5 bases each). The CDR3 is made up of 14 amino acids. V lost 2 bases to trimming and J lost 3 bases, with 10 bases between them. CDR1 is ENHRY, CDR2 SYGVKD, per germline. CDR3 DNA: TGTGCCATCAGTGAGAGGCAGGGAGAAGAGACCCAGTACTTC. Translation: CAISERQGEETQYF.

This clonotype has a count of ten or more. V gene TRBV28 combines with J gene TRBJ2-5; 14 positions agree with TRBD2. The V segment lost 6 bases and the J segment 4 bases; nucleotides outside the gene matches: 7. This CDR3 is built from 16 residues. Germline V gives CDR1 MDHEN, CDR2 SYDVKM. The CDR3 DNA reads TGTGCCAGCAGCCCCGGGACTAGCGGGAGCGGAGAGACCCAGTACTTC. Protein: CASSPGTSGSGETQYF. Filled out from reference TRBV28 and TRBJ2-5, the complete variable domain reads DVKVTQSSRYLVKRTGEKVFLECVQDMDHENMFWYRQDPGLGLRLIYFSYDVKMKEKGDIPEGYSVSREKKERFSLILESASTNQTSMYLCASSPGTSGSGETQYFGPGTRLLVL.

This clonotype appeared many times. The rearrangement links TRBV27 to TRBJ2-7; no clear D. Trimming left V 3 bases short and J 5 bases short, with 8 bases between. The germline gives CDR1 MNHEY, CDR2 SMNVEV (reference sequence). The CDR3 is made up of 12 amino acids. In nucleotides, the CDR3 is TGTGCCAGCAGTTTGGGTGGCGACGAGCAGTACTTC. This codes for CASSLGGDEQYF.

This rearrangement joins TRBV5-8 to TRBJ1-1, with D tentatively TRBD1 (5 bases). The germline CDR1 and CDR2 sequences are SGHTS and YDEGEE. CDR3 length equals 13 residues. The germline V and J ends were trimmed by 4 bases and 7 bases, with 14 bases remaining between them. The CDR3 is CASSPSGGGEAFF. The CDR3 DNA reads TGTGCCAGCAGCCCGTCGGGGGGGGGTGAAGCTTTCTTT.

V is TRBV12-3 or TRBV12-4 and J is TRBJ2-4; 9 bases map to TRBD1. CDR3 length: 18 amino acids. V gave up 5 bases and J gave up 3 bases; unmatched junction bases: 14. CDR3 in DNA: TGTGCCAGCAGTCCGACAGGGGGAAGAGGGTTCGGCAAAAACATTCAGTACTTC. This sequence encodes CASSPTGGRGFGKNIQYF.